This TCR beta chain was profiled in a study of blood T cell repertoires in COVID-19. In the study overall: Acute-phase and convalescent COVID-19 samples originated in the United States, Italy and Spain. Sources were T cells, B-cell-depleted T cells, or PBMCs; the material itself was cDNA or gDNA.

V shed 5 bases and J shed 7 bases, with 15 bases lying between them. Germline CDR1 is MNHEY and CDR2 is SVGAGI. The length of the CDR3 is 14 residues. Under the authors' procedure: Estimation of nucleated cell counts was performed using reference gene primer amplification. Clones were read by immunoSEQ multiplex PCR, and TCRdb kept only the in-frame ones, dropping some. Clonal size and the V and J genes are those of that table, whereas D and trimming came from the DNA. The sample consists of fewer than 150,000 clones, 84% of them appearing once. The V gene is TRBV6-5, the J gene TRBJ1-5, with a possible D match to TRBD1 (6 bases). Sample: peripheral blood. This clonotype was sampled from a human donor in a cohort sampled during active COVID-19. This CDR3 is CASSPGQPEQPQHF. The CDR3 DNA is TGTGCCAGCAGTCCCGGACAGCCAGAACAGCCCCAGCATTTT.